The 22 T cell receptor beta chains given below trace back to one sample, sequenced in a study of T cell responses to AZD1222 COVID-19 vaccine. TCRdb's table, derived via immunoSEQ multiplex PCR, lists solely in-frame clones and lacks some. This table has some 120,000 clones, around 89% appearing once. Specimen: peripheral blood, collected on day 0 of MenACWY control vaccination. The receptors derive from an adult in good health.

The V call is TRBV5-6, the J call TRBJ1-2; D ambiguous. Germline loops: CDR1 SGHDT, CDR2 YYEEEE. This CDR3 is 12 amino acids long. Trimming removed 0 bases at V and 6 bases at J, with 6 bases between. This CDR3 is CASSLGLDGYTF. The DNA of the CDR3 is TGTGCCAGCAGCTTGGGTCTCGATGGCTACACCTTC.

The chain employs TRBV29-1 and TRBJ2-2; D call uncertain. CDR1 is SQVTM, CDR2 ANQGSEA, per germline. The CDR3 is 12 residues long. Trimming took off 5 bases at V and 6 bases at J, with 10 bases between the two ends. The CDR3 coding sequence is TGCAGCGTTCAACGTGTTGCCGGGGAGCTGTTTTTT. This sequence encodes CSVQRVAGELFF.

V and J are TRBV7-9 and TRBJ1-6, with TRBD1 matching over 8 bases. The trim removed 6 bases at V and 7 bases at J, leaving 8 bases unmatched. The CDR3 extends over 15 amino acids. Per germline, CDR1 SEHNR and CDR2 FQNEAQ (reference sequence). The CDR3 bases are TGTGCCAGCAGACCGAAAGGGACAGGCAATTCACCCCTCCACTTT. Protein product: CASRPKGTGNSPLHF.

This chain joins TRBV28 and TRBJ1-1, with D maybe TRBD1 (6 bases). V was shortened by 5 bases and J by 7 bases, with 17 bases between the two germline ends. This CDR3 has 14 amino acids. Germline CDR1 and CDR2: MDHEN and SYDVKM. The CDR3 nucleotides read TGTGCCAGCAGTCCATTCCGGACAGATCTTGAAGCTTTCTTT. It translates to CASSPFRTDLEAFF.

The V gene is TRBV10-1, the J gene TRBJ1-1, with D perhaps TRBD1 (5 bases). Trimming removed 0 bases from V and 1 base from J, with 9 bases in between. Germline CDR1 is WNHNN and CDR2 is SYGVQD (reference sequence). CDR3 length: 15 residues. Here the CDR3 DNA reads TGCGCCAGCAGTGAGTCGCGGGACCAGAACACTGAAGCTTTCTTT. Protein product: CASSESRDQNTEAFF.

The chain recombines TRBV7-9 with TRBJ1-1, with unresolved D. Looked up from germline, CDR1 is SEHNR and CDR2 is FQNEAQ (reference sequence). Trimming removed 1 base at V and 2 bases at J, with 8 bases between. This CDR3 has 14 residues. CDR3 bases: TGTGCCAGCAGCTTAGTCCAGGCTAACACTGAAGCTTTCTTT. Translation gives CASSLVQANTEAFF.

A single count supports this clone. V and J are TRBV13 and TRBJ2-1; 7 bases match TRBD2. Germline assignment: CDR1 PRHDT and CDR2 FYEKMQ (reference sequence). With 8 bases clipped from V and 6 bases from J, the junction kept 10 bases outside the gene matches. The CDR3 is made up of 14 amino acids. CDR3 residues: CASLLREFRNEQFF. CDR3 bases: TGTGCCAGCCTATTGCGGGAGTTCCGCAATGAGCAGTTCTTC.

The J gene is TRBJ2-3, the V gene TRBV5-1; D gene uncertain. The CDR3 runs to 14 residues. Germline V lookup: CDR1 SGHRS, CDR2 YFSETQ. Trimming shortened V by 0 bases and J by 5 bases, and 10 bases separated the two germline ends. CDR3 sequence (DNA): TGCGCCAGCAGCTTGGTTGTCATACAAGATACGCAGTATTTT. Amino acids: CASSLVVIQDTQYF.

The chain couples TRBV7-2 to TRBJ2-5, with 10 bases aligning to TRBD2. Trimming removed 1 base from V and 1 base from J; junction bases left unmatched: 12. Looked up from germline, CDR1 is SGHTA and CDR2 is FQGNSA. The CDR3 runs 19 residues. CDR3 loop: CASSLEPSGSGWGQETQYF. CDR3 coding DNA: TGTGCCAGCAGCTTAGAGCCTAGCGGGAGTGGATGGGGCCAAGAGACCCAGTACTTC.

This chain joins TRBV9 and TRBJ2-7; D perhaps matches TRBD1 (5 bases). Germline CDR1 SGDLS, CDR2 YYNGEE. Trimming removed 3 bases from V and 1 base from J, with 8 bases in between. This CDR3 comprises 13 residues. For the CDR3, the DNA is TGTGCCAGCAGCGCAGCAGGGTCCTACGAGCAGTACTTC. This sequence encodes CASSAAGSYEQYF. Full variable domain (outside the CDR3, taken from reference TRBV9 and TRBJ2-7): DSGVTQTPKHLITATGQRVTLRCSPRSGDLSVYWYQQSLDQGLQFLIQYYNGEERAKGNILERFSAQQFPDLHSELNLSSLELGDSALYFCASSAAGSYEQYFGPGTRLTVT.

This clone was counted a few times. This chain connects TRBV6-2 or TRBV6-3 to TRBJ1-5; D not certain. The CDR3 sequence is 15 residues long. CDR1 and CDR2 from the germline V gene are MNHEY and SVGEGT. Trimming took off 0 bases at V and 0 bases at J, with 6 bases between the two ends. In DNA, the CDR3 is TGTGCCAGCAGTTACTCTCCGGATAGCAATCAGCCCCAGCATTTT. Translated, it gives CASSYSPDSNQPQHF.

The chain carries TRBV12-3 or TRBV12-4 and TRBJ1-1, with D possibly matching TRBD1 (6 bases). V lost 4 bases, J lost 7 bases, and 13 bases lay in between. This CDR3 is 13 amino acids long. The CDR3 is CASSSGELGEAFF. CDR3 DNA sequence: TGTGCCAGCAGTTCAGGGGAACTAGGTGAAGCTTTCTTT.

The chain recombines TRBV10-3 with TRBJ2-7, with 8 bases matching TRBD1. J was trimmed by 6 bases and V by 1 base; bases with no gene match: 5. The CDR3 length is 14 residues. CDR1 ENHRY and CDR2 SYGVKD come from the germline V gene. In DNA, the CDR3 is TGTGCCATCAGTGAGTATAGGACAGGGAGCGAGCAGTACTTC. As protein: CAISEYRTGSEQYF.

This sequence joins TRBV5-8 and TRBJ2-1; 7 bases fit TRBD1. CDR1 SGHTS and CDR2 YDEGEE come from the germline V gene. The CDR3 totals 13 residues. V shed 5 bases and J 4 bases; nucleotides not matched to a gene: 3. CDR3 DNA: TGTGCCAGCAGACAACAGGGGTACAATGAGCAGTTCTTC. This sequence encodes CASRQQGYNEQFF.

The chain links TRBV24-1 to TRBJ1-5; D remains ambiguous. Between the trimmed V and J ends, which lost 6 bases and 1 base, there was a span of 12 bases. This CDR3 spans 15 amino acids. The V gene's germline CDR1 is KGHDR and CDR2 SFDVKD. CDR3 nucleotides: TGTGCCACCAGTAGCGGAGACAACAGCAATCAGCCCCAGCATTTT. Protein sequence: CATSSGDNSNQPQHF.

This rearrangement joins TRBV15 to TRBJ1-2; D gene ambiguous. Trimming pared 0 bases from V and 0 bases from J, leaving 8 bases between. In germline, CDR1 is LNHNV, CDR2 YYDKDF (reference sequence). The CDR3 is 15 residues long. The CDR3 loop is CATSREKGPNYGYTF. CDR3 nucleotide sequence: TGTGCCACCAGCAGAGAGAAGGGTCCTAACTATGGCTACACCTTC.

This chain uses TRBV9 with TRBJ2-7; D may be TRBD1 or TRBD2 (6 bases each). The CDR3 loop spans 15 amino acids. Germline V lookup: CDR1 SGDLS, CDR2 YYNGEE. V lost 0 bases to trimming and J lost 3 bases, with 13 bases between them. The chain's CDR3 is CASSVGGGGGYEQYF. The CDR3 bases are TGTGCCAGCAGCGTAGGAGGGGGAGGCGGCTACGAGCAGTACTTC.

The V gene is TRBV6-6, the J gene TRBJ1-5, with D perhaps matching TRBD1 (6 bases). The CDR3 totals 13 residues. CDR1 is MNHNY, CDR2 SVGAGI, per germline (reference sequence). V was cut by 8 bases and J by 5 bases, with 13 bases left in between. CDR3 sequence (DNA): TGTGCCAGCGAGCCACAGGGTCATCAGCCCCAGCATTTT. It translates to CASEPQGHQPQHF.

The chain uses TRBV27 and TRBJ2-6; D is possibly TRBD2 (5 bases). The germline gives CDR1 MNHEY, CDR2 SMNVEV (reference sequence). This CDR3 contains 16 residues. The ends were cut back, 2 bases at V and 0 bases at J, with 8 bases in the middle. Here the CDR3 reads CASSLRGLSGANVLTF. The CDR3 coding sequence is TGTGCCAGCAGTTTACGAGGACTCTCTGGGGCCAACGTCCTGACTTTC.

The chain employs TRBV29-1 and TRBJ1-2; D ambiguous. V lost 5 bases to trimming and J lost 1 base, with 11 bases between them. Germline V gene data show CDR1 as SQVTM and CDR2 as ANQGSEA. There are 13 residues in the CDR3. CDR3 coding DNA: TGCAGCGTTTCTAGCCGAAGTAACTATGGCTACACCTTC. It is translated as CSVSSRSNYGYTF. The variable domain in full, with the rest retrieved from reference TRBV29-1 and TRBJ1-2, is SAVISQKPSRDICQRGTSLTIQCQVDSQVTMMFWYRQQPGQSLTLIATANQGSEATYESGFVIDKFPISRPNLTFSTLTVSNMSPEDSSIYLCSVSSRSNYGYTFGSGTRLTVV.

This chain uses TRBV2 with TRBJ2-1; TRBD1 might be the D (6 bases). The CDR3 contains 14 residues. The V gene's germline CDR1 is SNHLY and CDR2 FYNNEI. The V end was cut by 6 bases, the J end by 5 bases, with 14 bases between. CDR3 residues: CASSRDTPNNEQFF. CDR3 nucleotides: TGTGCCAGCAGCCGGGACACACCAAACAATGAGCAGTTCTTC.

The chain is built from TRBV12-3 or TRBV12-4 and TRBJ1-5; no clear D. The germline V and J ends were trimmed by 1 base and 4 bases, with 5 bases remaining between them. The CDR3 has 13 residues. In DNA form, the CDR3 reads TGTGCCAGCAGTTTAGGGATTAATCAGCCCCAGCATTTT. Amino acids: CASSLGINQPQHF.